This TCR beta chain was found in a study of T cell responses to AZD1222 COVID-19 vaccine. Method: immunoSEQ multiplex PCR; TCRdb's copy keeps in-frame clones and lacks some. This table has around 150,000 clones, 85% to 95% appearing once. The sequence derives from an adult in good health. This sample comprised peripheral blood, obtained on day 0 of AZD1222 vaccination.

The CDR3, as DNA: TGCGCCAGCAGCCAAAGAGGGACAGGAGGAAACACTGAAGCTTTCTTT. As protein: CASSQRGTGGNTEAFF. The rearrangement uses TRBV4-1 and TRBJ1-1, with 8 bases fitting TRBD1. This CDR3 is built from 16 residues. V gave up 2 bases and J gave up 2 bases; unmatched junction bases: 7. CDR1 and CDR2 from the germline V gene are MGHRA and YSYEKL.